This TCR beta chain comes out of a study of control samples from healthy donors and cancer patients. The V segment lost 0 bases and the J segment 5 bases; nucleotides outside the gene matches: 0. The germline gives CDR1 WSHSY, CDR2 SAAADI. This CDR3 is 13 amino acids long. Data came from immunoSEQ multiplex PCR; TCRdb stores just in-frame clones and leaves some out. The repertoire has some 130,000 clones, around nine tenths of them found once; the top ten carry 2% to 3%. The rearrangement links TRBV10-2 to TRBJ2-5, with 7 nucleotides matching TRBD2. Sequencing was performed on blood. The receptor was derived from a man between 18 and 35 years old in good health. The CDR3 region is CASSESGGETQYF. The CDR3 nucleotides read TGCGCCAGCAGTGAGTCGGGAGGGGAGACCCAGTACTTC.